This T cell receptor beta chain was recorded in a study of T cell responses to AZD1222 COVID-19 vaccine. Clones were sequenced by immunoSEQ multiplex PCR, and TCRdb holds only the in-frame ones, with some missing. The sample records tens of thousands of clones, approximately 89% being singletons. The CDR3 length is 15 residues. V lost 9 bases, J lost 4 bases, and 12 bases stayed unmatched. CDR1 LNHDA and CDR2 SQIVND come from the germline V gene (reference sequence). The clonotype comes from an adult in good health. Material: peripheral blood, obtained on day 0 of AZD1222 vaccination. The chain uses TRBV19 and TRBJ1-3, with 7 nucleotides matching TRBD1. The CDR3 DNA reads TGTGCCAGCCAACCAGGGGGGGGAGTCGGAAACACCATATATTTT. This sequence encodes CASQPGGGVGNTIYF.